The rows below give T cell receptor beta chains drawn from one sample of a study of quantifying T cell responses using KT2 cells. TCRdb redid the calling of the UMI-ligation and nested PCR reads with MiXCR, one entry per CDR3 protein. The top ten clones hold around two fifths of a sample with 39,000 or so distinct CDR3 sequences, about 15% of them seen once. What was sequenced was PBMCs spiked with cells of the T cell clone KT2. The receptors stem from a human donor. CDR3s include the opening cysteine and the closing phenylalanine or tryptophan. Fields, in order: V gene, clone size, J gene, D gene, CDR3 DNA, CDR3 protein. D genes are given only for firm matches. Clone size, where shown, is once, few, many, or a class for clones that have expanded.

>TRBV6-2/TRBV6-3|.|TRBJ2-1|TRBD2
TGTGCCAGCAGTTACTCGGGTAGCGGGTACTACAATGAGCAGTTCTTC
CASSYSGSGYYNEQFF
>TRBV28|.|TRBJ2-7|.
TGTGCCAGCAGTTCCCCGAGGACTGATAGCTCCTACGAGCAGTACTTC
CASSSPRTDSSYEQYF
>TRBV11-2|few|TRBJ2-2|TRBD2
TGTGCCAGCAGCCCCGGGACTAGGATCCCCGGGGAGCTGTTTTTT
CASSPGTRIPGELFF
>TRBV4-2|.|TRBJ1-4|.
TGTGCCAGCAGCCAAGATCTCACAGTTGAAAAACTGTTTTTT
CASSQDLTVEKLFF
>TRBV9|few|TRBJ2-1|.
TGTGCCAGCAGCTCGAGAGGGCACAATGAGCAGTTCTTC
CASSSRGHNEQFF
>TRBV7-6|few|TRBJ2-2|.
TGTGCCAGCAGCTTATACTCCTCGGGGTCCGGGGAGCTGTTTTTT
CASSLYSSGSGELFF
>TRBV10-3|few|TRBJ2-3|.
TGTGCCATCAGTGAGGGGGTTAGCACAGATACGCAGTATTTT
CAISEGVSTDTQYF
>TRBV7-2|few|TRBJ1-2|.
TGTGCCAGCAGCTACCCATGGGCCAGGGAGAACTATGGCTACACCTTC
CASSYPWARENYGYTF
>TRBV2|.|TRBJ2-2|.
TGTGCCAGCAGCACCAGGGGAACGAACACCGGGGAGCTGTTTTTT
CASSTRGTNTGELFF
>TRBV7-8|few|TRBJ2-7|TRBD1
TGTGCCAGCAGCCGATACGGGACAGGAGAGTACGAGCAGTACTTC
CASSRYGTGEYEQYF
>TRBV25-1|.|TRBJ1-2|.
TGTGCCAGCAGTGACCAAGGCAGAAATGGCTACACCTTC
CASSDQGRNGYTF
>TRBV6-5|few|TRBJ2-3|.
TGTGCCAGCAGCCCGACGGCCGGGCCTTCCGTTTTT
CASSPTAGPSVF
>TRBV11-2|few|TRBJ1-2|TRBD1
TGTGCCAGCAGCTTAGAGCCTCGGACAGGAGGCTACACCTTC
CASSLEPRTGGYTF
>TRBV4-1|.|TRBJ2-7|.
TGCGCCAGCAGCCAACAACCTGGGTCCTACGAGCAGTACTTC
CASSQQPGSYEQYF
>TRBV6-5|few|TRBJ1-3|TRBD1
TGTGCCAGCACTCGACAGGGACCATCTGGAAACACCATATATTTT
CASTRQGPSGNTIYF